The 23 T cell receptor beta chains below were found in one sample sequenced in a study of Graves' ophthalmopathy and Graves' hyperthyroidism. Scientists amplified the TCR beta CDR3 regions from RNA transcripts. HTBI-primed first-round RT-PCR preceded second-round multiplex PCR. MiXCR was run by TCRdb on the multiplex PCR reads, yielding one entry per CDR3 protein. This table has about 620,000 distinct CDR3 sequences, 22% appearing once. The sequenced sample was peripheral blood. The receptor source for this set is a woman between 18 and 29 years old with stable Graves' hyperthyroidism. Some clones in this sample may be carry-over from other donors' samples.

This clonotype was observed a handful of times. The genes are TRBV2 and TRBJ1-5; no definite D call. Looked up from germline, CDR1 is SNHLY and CDR2 is FYNNEI. CDR3 length: 15 amino acids. The V and J ends lost 6 bases and 2 bases respectively, with 14 bases between them. CDR3 in DNA: TGTGCCAGCAGGGTGGGGATGAAGGGCAATCAGCCCCAGCATTTT. Amino acids: CASRVGMKGNQPQHF.

This clonotype was observed a few times. V is TRBV6-5 and J is TRBJ2-7; TRBD2 is a possible D gene (5 bases). Germline CDR1 MNHEY, CDR2 SVGAGI. The V gene lost 6 bases and the J gene lost 0 bases, with 12 bases spanning the gap. The CDR3 length is 14 residues. As DNA, the CDR3 is TGTGCCAGCAGCTACCTCGGAGGCTCCTACGAGCAGTACTTC. This codes for CASSYLGGSYEQYF.

The rearrangement links TRBV11-3 to TRBJ2-5; D is perhaps TRBD1 (6 bases). The CDR3 runs to 13 residues. V was clipped by 6 bases and J by 2 bases, with 10 bases between them. Looked up from germline, CDR1 is SGHNT and CDR2 is YENEEA. In nucleotides, the CDR3 is TGTGCCAGCAGTTATGACAGGCAAGAGACCCAGTACTTC. This codes for CASSYDRQETQYF.

Ten or more counts support this clonotype. The J gene is TRBJ2-7, the V gene TRBV20-1; 7 bases match TRBD1. The V gene's germline CDR1 is DFQATT and CDR2 SNEGSKA (reference sequence). The CDR3 has 16 amino acids. The V and J ends lost 2 bases and 3 bases, in that order; junction bases with no gene match: 13. CDR3: CSARSGGTESHYEQYF. In DNA form, the CDR3 reads TGCAGTGCTAGATCCGGTGGGACAGAGTCCCACTACGAGCAGTACTTC.

The chain combines TRBV27 with TRBJ1-1; tentatively, D is TRBD1 (5 bases). V lost 5 bases, J lost 4 bases, and 17 bases lay in between. Germline CDR1 and CDR2: MNHEY and SMNVEV (reference sequence). The CDR3 is made up of 15 amino acids. The CDR3 coding sequence is TGTGCCAGCAGTAAGTTCTCCACAGGAAGCACTGAAGCTTTCTTT. Translating gives CASSKFSTGSTEAFF.

The chain carries TRBV7-9 and TRBJ1-2; 10 bases are a match to TRBD1. CDR3 size: 15 residues. With 5 bases clipped from V and 7 bases from J, the junction kept 10 bases outside the gene matches. The germline V gene encodes CDR1 SEHNR and CDR2 FQNEAQ (reference sequence). The CDR3 loop is CASSAPGQGTPGYTF. DNA for the CDR3: TGTGCCAGCAGCGCCCCGGGACAGGGGACGCCTGGCTACACCTTC. Full variable domain (rest looked up from reference TRBV7-9 and TRBJ1-2): DTGVSQNPRHKITKRGQNVTFRCDPISEHNRLYWYRQTLGQGPEFLTYFQNEAQLEKSRLLSDRFSAERPKGSFSTLEIQRTEQGDSAMYLCASSAPGQGTPGYTFGSGTRLTVV.

This chain links TRBV20-1 with TRBJ2-7, with TRBD1 identical over 7 bases. CDR1 is DFQATT and CDR2 is SNEGSKA in the germline V gene (reference sequence). CDR3 length: 12 amino acids. After removal of 5 bases from V and 3 bases from J, the junction contained 4 bases not matched to a gene. The DNA of the CDR3 is TGCAGTGCTGGACAGGCAAACTACGAGCAGTACTTC. Its protein is CSAGQANYEQYF.

This clonotype has ten or more counts. The chain uses TRBV6-1 and TRBJ1-6; D unclear. The V end lost 6 bases, the J end lost 0 bases, and 12 bases lay between the germline ends. CDR3 length: 16 residues. The germline CDR1 and CDR2 sequences are MNHNS and SASEGT. The CDR3 DNA follows: TGTGCCAGCAGACCCGAAGCGAGCTCCTATAATTCACCCCTCCACTTT. This encodes CASRPEASSYNSPLHF.

This clonotype was counted at least ten times. The chain recombines TRBV15 with TRBJ2-2; 10 bases line up with TRBD2. CDR3 length: 17 amino acids. Germline CDR1 reads LNHNV; CDR2 reads YYDKDF (reference sequence). J gave up 5 bases and V 0 bases, and 6 bases lay outside the gene matches. The CDR3 bases are TGTGCCACCAGCAGAGACCTAGCGGGAGTTCGGACCGGGGAGCTGTTTTTT. Encoded protein: CATSRDLAGVRTGELFF. The full variable domain, its missing parts supplied by reference TRBV15 and TRBJ2-2, is DAMVIQNPRYQVTQFGKPVTLSCSQTLNHNVMYWYQQKSSQAPKLLFHYYDKDFNNEADTPDNFQSRRPNTSFCFLDIRSPGLGDTAMYLCATSRDLAGVRTGELFFGEGSRLTVL.

This clonotype came up many times. This chain joins TRBV20-1 and TRBJ1-5; 7 bases map to TRBD1. The CDR3 length is 12 residues. Germline V lookup: CDR1 DFQATT, CDR2 SNEGSKA (reference sequence). The V and J ends lost 6 bases and 6 bases, in that order; junction bases with no gene match: 5. The CDR3 bases are TGCAGTGCCGACAGGGCGGCTCAGCCCCAGCATTTT. Encoded protein: CSADRAAQPQHF.

In its sample, this clonotype was seen many times. The J gene is TRBJ1-6, the V gene TRBV25-1, with a tentative D call TRBD1 (5 bases). Per the germline V gene, CDR1 is MGHDK and CDR2 is SYGVNS. CDR3 length: 14 residues. The V and J ends lost 4 bases and 7 bases respectively, with 11 bases between them. The CDR3 region is CASSGGSANSPLHF. CDR3 DNA sequence: TGTGCCAGCAGTGGGGGGTCTGCAAATTCACCCCTCCACTTT.

The J gene is TRBJ2-5, the V gene TRBV6-1; a weak D match, TRBD2 (5 bases). The CDR3 runs to 14 residues. V was shortened by 1 base and J by 4 bases, with 10 bases between the two germline ends. Germline V gives CDR1 MNHNS, CDR2 SASEGT. The CDR3 loop reads CASSEVVGGETQYF. In nucleotides, the CDR3 is TGTGCCAGCAGTGAAGTTGTCGGAGGAGAGACCCAGTACTTC.

The genes are TRBV19 and TRBJ1-1; tentatively, D is TRBD1 (6 bases). Between the trimmed V and J ends, which lost 5 bases and 4 bases, there was a span of 17 bases. Germline loops: CDR1 LNHDA, CDR2 SQIVND (reference sequence). CDR3 length equals 15 residues. This CDR3 reads CASSAVGRGTTEAFF. CDR3 bases: TGTGCCAGTAGTGCGGTCGGCAGGGGCACCACTGAAGCTTTCTTT.

This clonotype was observed at least ten times. This chain links TRBV28 with TRBJ2-7; 7 bases match TRBD1. V lost 5 bases and J lost 4; bases outside the gene matches: 8. Per germline, CDR1 MDHEN and CDR2 SYDVKM. The CDR3 consists of 14 residues. This CDR3 is CASSDDRVRYEQYF. The CDR3 nucleotides read TGTGCCAGCAGTGATGACAGGGTAAGATACGAGCAGTACTTC.

This clonotype has just a few counts. This chain connects TRBV24-1 to TRBJ2-2, with TRBD2 matching over 13 bases. Germline assignment: CDR1 KGHDR and CDR2 SFDVKD. This CDR3 has 20 residues. The trim removed 5 bases at V and 0 bases at J, leaving 11 bases unmatched. CDR3 coding DNA: TGTGCCACCAGTGTTCGAACCGGGACTAGCGGGGCCACGAACACCGGGGAGCTGTTTTTT. Translated: CATSVRTGTSGATNTGELFF.

This clonotype was detected ten times or more. This rearrangement joins TRBV19 to TRBJ2-7; 9 bases agree with TRBD1. Germline V lookup: CDR1 LNHDA, CDR2 SQIVND (reference sequence). V dropped 9 bases and J dropped 3; count of bases not matched to a gene: 6. This CDR3 region has 13 residues. CDR3 in DNA: TGTGCCAGCGTAGGGACAGGGAGCTACGAGCAGTACTTC. It specifies CASVGTGSYEQYF.

This clonotype was recorded many times. The chain uses TRBV20-1 and TRBJ1-1; 7 bases map to TRBD1. Trimming removed 5 bases from V and 12 bases from J; junction bases left unmatched: 15. The CDR3 is 13 amino acids. Germline V lookup: CDR1 DFQATT, CDR2 SNEGSKA (reference sequence). The CDR3 loop reads CSASPPPGQWSFF. The CDR3 coding sequence is TGCAGTGCTTCCCCCCCGCCGGGACAGTGGTCTTTCTTT.

This clonotype was seen a few times. The rearrangement uses TRBV28 and TRBJ1-5; no clear D. The CDR3 covers 14 residues. CDR1 and CDR2 (germline): MDHEN, SYDVKM. Trimming took off 4 bases at V and 4 bases at J, with 11 bases between the two ends. CDR3 amino acids: CASSSFGDNQPQHF. The CDR3 DNA follows: TGTGCCAGCAGTTCCTTTGGTGATAATCAGCCCCAGCATTTT. The full variable domain, in which reference TRBV28 and TRBJ1-5 provide the parts outside the CDR3, is DVKVTQSSRYLVKRTGEKVFLECVQDMDHENMFWYRQDPGLGLRLIYFSYDVKMKEKGDIPEGYSVSREKKERFSLILESASTNQTSMYLCASSSFGDNQPQHFGDGTRLSIL.

The V call is TRBV19, the J call TRBJ1-5; D might be TRBD1 (6 bases). Germline CDR1 reads LNHDA; CDR2 reads SQIVND (reference sequence). The ends were cut back, 7 bases at V and 2 bases at J, with 12 bases in the middle. This CDR3 comprises 14 residues. Here the CDR3 DNA reads TGTGCCAGTAAGGCAGGGGTGGGCAATCAGCCCCAGCATTTT. As protein: CASKAGVGNQPQHF.

This clonotype has just a few counts. This CDR3 fails to terminate in the conserved phenylalanine or tryptophan, so it likely reflects a read error. The chain has TRBV12-3 or TRBV12-4 and TRBJ1-2, with D hard to call. The CDR3 is 14 amino acids. Trimming stripped 5 bases from V and 8 bases from J, with 18 bases between. The CDR3: CASSPAVPLGGYTL. The CDR3 region has the DNA TGTGCCAGCAGTCCGGCCGTACCTCTAGGAGGCTACACCCTC.

The V gene is TRBV20-1, the J gene TRBJ2-5, with D possibly matching TRBD1 (7 bases). The CDR3 extends over 12 amino acids. Germline CDR1 is DFQATT and CDR2 is SNEGSKA (reference sequence). Trimming stripped 4 bases from V and 5 bases from J, with 11 bases between. The CDR3 nucleotides read TGCAGTGCTAACCAGGGGGGCGAGACCCAGTACTTC. Translated: CSANQGGETQYF.

The CDR3 DNA reads TGCGCCAGCAGCTTCCTGACTAGAGCCTCGGAGACCCAGTACTTC. Protein: CASSFLTRASETQYF. The chain uses TRBV5-1 and TRBJ2-5; possible D gene TRBD2, 6 bases. V was cut by 2 bases and J by 5 bases, with 16 bases left in between. The CDR3 covers 15 residues. Per the germline V gene, CDR1 is SGHRS and CDR2 is YFSETQ. The entire variable domain, with the rest obtained from reference TRBV5-1 and TRBJ2-5, is as follows: KAGVTQTPRYLIKTRGQQVTLSCSPISGHRSVSWYQQTPGQGLQFLFEYFSETQRNKGNFPGRFSGRQFSNSRSEMNVSTLELGDSALYLCASSFLTRASETQYFGPGTRLLVL.

This clonotype appeared a single time. The CDR3 nucleotides are TGCAGTGCAACGACAGGGGAAGGCAATCAGCCCCAGCATTTT. It yields the protein CSATTGEGNQPQHF. V and J are TRBV20-1 and TRBJ1-5, with 8 bases aligning to TRBD1. Germline CDR1 and CDR2: DFQATT and SNEGSKA (reference sequence). CDR3 length: 14 residues. J gave up 2 bases and V 6 bases, and 6 bases lay outside the gene matches.